Listed below are T cell receptor beta chains from one sample, sequenced in a study of blood T cell repertoires in COVID-19. TCRdb's table, derived via immunoSEQ multiplex PCR, lists solely in-frame clones and lacks some. The table includes around 230,000 clones, over 80% detected once. Material for sequencing was peripheral blood. These receptors were obtained from a man aged 35 to 55 with acute or convalescent COVID-19. Both conserved end residues are part of each CDR3. The order of the fields is V gene, D gene, J gene, clone size, CDR3 DNA, CDR3 protein. The D gene is left open where the match is weak. For some rows the clone size is stated as once, few or many, or as a class when expanded; others skip it.

v_call: TRBV14
d_call: NA
j_call: TRBJ2-7
clone_size: NA
cdr3_nt: TGTGCCAGCAGCCAGGTCTACTACGAGCAGTACTTC
cdr3_aa: CASSQVYYEQYF

v_call: TRBV4-3
d_call: NA
j_call: TRBJ1-5
clone_size: once
cdr3_nt: TGCGCCAGCAGCCAAGTGACGGGTAGTCAGCCCCAGCATTTT
cdr3_aa: CASSQVTGSQPQHF

v_call: TRBV6-5
d_call: NA
j_call: TRBJ2-1
clone_size: once
cdr3_nt: TGTGCCAGCACTCCAGACAGAAGCTCCTACAATGAGCAGTTCTTC
cdr3_aa: CASTPDRSSYNEQFF

v_call: TRBV19
d_call: TRBD2
j_call: TRBJ2-2
clone_size: NA
cdr3_nt: TGTGCCACCACTAGCGGGAGGTGGACCGGGGAGCTGTTTTTT
cdr3_aa: CATTSGRWTGELFF

v_call: TRBV7-3
d_call: NA
j_call: TRBJ1-1
clone_size: NA
cdr3_nt: TGTGCCAGCAGCTCCCAGGGCACTGAAGCTTTCTTT
cdr3_aa: CASSSQGTEAFF

v_call: TRBV11-2
d_call: TRBD2
j_call: TRBJ2-3
clone_size: few
cdr3_nt: TGTGCCAGCAGCCTTGCTCTGGCGGGGGGCTCCGGCACGCAGTATTTT
cdr3_aa: CASSLALAGGSGTQYF

v_call: TRBV2
d_call: TRBD1
j_call: TRBJ1-6
clone_size: once
cdr3_nt: TGTGCCAGCAGGCGACAGGGGGGGAATTCACCCCTCCACTTT
cdr3_aa: CASRRQGGNSPLHF

v_call: TRBV7-2
d_call: TRBD1
j_call: TRBJ2-7
clone_size: once
cdr3_nt: TGTGCCAGCGCGAGGCAGAGAGGACAGGCCTACGAGCAGTACTTC
cdr3_aa: CASARQRGQAYEQYF

v_call: TRBV4-1
d_call: NA
j_call: TRBJ1-1
clone_size: NA
cdr3_nt: TGCGCCAGCAGCCGCCCAGGGTTTACTGAAGCTTTCTTT
cdr3_aa: CASSRPGFTEAFF

v_call: TRBV6-5
d_call: NA
j_call: TRBJ1-2
clone_size: NA
cdr3_nt: TGTGCCAGCACCGCCCCAGGACTTAACTATGGCTACACCTTC
cdr3_aa: CASTAPGLNYGYTF

v_call: TRBV30
d_call: NA
j_call: TRBJ1-6
clone_size: NA
cdr3_nt: TGTGCCTGGAGGGCTGGTTCACCCCTCCACTTT
cdr3_aa: CAWRAGSPLHF

v_call: TRBV9
d_call: NA
j_call: TRBJ2-1
clone_size: NA
cdr3_nt: TGTGCCAGCAGCGTAGTAGGGGCGCTCGGTGAGCAGTTCTTC
cdr3_aa: CASSVVGALGEQFF

v_call: TRBV19
d_call: NA
j_call: TRBJ2-7
clone_size: NA
cdr3_nt: TGTGCCAGTAGTATCGCCGACAATGCCTACGAGCAGTACTTC
cdr3_aa: CASSIADNAYEQYF

v_call: TRBV28
d_call: TRBD1
j_call: TRBJ1-1
clone_size: NA
cdr3_nt: TGTGCCAGCAGGTTGCCTACAGGGATTCAGGGGGGAGACACTGAAGCTTTCTTT
cdr3_aa: CASRLPTGIQGGDTEAFF

v_call: TRBV6-5
d_call: NA
j_call: TRBJ1-1
clone_size: NA
cdr3_nt: TGTGCCAGCAGGAGGTCGTTTGAAGCTTTCTTT
cdr3_aa: CASRRSFEAFF

v_call: TRBV19
d_call: NA
j_call: TRBJ2-3
clone_size: NA
cdr3_nt: TGTGCCAGTAGTATGGGCCAGGGGCCAGATACGCAGTATTTT
cdr3_aa: CASSMGQGPDTQYF

v_call: TRBV3-1/TRBV3-2
d_call: NA
j_call: TRBJ1-5
clone_size: NA
cdr3_nt: TGTGCCAGCAGCCAAGATAGTAACAGGGAAGTGAGCAATCAGCCCCAGCATTTT
cdr3_aa: CASSQDSNREVSNQPQHF

v_call: TRBV7-2
d_call: TRBD2
j_call: TRBJ2-5
clone_size: NA
cdr3_nt: TGTGCCAGCAGCCCACCCCGACTAGCGGGAGTTGAGACCCAGTACTTC
cdr3_aa: CASSPPRLAGVETQYF

v_call: TRBV7-2
d_call: NA
j_call: TRBJ1-2
clone_size: NA
cdr3_nt: TGTGCCAGCAGCTTAAATGGAGAGGGCTATGGCTACACCTTC
cdr3_aa: CASSLNGEGYGYTF

v_call: TRBV11-2
d_call: NA
j_call: TRBJ2-2
clone_size: NA
cdr3_nt: TGTGCCAGCAGCACCGAGGGGGACACCGGGGAGCTGTTTTTT
cdr3_aa: CASSTEGDTGELFF

v_call: TRBV12-5
d_call: NA
j_call: TRBJ2-3
clone_size: NA
cdr3_nt: TGTGCTAGTGGTTTGGAAGAGGGAACAGATACGCAGTATTTT
cdr3_aa: CASGLEEGTDTQYF

v_call: TRBV4-2
d_call: TRBD2
j_call: TRBJ2-1
clone_size: many
cdr3_nt: TGTGCCAGCAGCCGACCGGGACTAGGGTATAATGAGCAGTTCTTC
cdr3_aa: CASSRPGLGYNEQFF

v_call: TRBV27
d_call: NA
j_call: TRBJ1-1
clone_size: NA
cdr3_nt: TGTGCCAGCAGTTTAGCGAGGTCTCTGGGGCCTGAAGCTTTCTTT
cdr3_aa: CASSLARSLGPEAFF

v_call: TRBV4-1
d_call: NA
j_call: TRBJ1-4
clone_size: NA
cdr3_nt: TGCGCCAGCAGCCAACGGGGGGGGAATGAAAAACTGTTTTTT
cdr3_aa: CASSQRGGNEKLFF

v_call: TRBV19
d_call: NA
j_call: TRBJ2-2
clone_size: NA
cdr3_nt: TGTGCCAGTAGTGTCCAGGGGAACACCGGGGAGCTGTTTTTT
cdr3_aa: CASSVQGNTGELFF

v_call: TRBV18
d_call: TRBD1
j_call: TRBJ1-1
clone_size: NA
cdr3_nt: TGTGCCAGCTCACCGGGGACCGGGACAGCTATGAACACTGAAGCTTTCTTT
cdr3_aa: CASSPGTGTAMNTEAFF

v_call: TRBV19
d_call: TRBD2
j_call: TRBJ2-5
clone_size: NA
cdr3_nt: TGTGCCAGTACCGAAGTGGGCGGGAGATGGGAGACCCAGTACTTC
cdr3_aa: CASTEVGGRWETQYF

v_call: TRBV29-1
d_call: NA
j_call: TRBJ1-2
clone_size: once
cdr3_nt: TGCAGCGTGTCCGACACGTACGGCTACACCTTC
cdr3_aa: CSVSDTYGYTF

v_call: TRBV4-3
d_call: NA
j_call: TRBJ2-6
clone_size: once
cdr3_nt: TGCGCCAGCAGCCAGTTTAATTCTGGGGCCAACGTCCTGACTTTC
cdr3_aa: CASSQFNSGANVLTF

v_call: TRBV4-1
d_call: NA
j_call: TRBJ2-1
clone_size: NA
cdr3_nt: TGCGCCAGCAGCCAAGATACTTTTGGTGAGCAGTTCTTC
cdr3_aa: CASSQDTFGEQFF

v_call: TRBV18
d_call: TRBD1
j_call: TRBJ1-2
clone_size: once
cdr3_nt: TGTGCCAGCTCACCACGACAGGGGACTTTCTACACCTTC
cdr3_aa: CASSPRQGTFYTF

v_call: TRBV9
d_call: TRBD2
j_call: TRBJ2-7
clone_size: NA
cdr3_nt: TGTGCCAGCAGCCTGAGCGGGAGCTTCTCCTACGAGCAGTACTTC
cdr3_aa: CASSLSGSFSYEQYF

v_call: TRBV12-3/TRBV12-4
d_call: NA
j_call: TRBJ2-1
clone_size: NA
cdr3_nt: TGTGCCAGCAGCCCACCGGTATCCCATGAGCAGTTCTTC
cdr3_aa: CASSPPVSHEQFF

v_call: TRBV11-2
d_call: NA
j_call: TRBJ2-6
clone_size: NA
cdr3_nt: TGTGCCAGCAGCTTAGACAGGGTAGGGGCCAACGTCCTGACTTTC
cdr3_aa: CASSLDRVGANVLTF

v_call: TRBV6-5
d_call: TRBD1
j_call: TRBJ2-7
clone_size: NA
cdr3_nt: TGTGCCAGCAGACAAGGACAGGTCTACGAGCAGTACTTC
cdr3_aa: CASRQGQVYEQYF

v_call: TRBV12-3/TRBV12-4
d_call: NA
j_call: TRBJ1-1
clone_size: once
cdr3_nt: TGTGCCAGCAGTCCTATGAGAGACACTGAAGCTTTCTTT
cdr3_aa: CASSPMRDTEAFF

v_call: TRBV4-1
d_call: NA
j_call: TRBJ2-6
clone_size: NA
cdr3_nt: TGCGCCAGCAGCCATCTCCTCGGGGGTTACTCTGGGGCCAACGTCCTGACTTTC
cdr3_aa: CASSHLLGGYSGANVLTF

v_call: TRBV5-1
d_call: NA
j_call: TRBJ2-3
clone_size: NA
cdr3_nt: TGCGCCAGCAGCTTGGGGGGCGAGGATACGCAGTATTTT
cdr3_aa: CASSLGGEDTQYF

v_call: TRBV5-4
d_call: NA
j_call: TRBJ1-1
clone_size: NA
cdr3_nt: TGTGCCAGCAGCTTGGATAGGGAGAGGGCCCTTAACACTGAAGCTTTCTTT
cdr3_aa: CASSLDRERALNTEAFF

v_call: TRBV5-4
d_call: NA
j_call: TRBJ1-2
clone_size: few
cdr3_nt: TGTGCCAGCAGCTTGGTGGTGGCGGAGGGCTACACCTTC
cdr3_aa: CASSLVVAEGYTF

v_call: TRBV1
d_call: NA
j_call: TRBJ2-1
clone_size: NA
cdr3_nt: TGCACCAGCAGCCAAGATACAGCTGCCGTAGCGGATGAGCAGTTCTTC
cdr3_aa: CTSSQDTAAVADEQFF

v_call: TRBV2
d_call: TRBD1
j_call: TRBJ2-7
clone_size: once
cdr3_nt: TGTGCCAGCAAAACAGACAGGGACCTTTACGAGCAGTACTTC
cdr3_aa: CASKTDRDLYEQYF

v_call: TRBV3-1/TRBV3-2
d_call: TRBD1
j_call: TRBJ1-3
clone_size: NA
cdr3_nt: TGTGCCAGCAGCCCAAATCCCGGGACAGGGATTGGTCGAACCGGAAACACCATATATTTT
cdr3_aa: CASSPNPGTGIGRTGNTIYF

v_call: TRBV10-3
d_call: NA
j_call: TRBJ1-1
clone_size: NA
cdr3_nt: TGTGCCATCAGTGAGTCTGGGGGCCGGGACACTGAAGCTTTCTTT
cdr3_aa: CAISESGGRDTEAFF

v_call: TRBV9
d_call: TRBD2
j_call: TRBJ2-5
clone_size: NA
cdr3_nt: TGTGCCAGCACTAGCGGGAGGGAAGAGACCCAGTACTTC
cdr3_aa: CASTSGREETQYF

v_call: TRBV27
d_call: TRBD1
j_call: TRBJ1-2
clone_size: NA
cdr3_nt: TGTGCCAGCAGTTCAGGACAGGGGATCTATGGCTACACCTTC
cdr3_aa: CASSSGQGIYGYTF

v_call: TRBV5-1
d_call: TRBD2
j_call: TRBJ2-7
clone_size: NA
cdr3_nt: TGCGCCAGCAGCTTGAGGCTAGCGGGGTCCTACGAGCAGTACTTC
cdr3_aa: CASSLRLAGSYEQYF

v_call: TRBV6-2/TRBV6-3
d_call: TRBD2
j_call: TRBJ2-1
clone_size: NA
cdr3_nt: TGTGCCAGCAGTTACAATTGGGCTAGCGGGAGTGGGAATGAGCAGTTCTTC
cdr3_aa: CASSYNWASGSGNEQFF

v_call: TRBV5-5
d_call: NA
j_call: TRBJ2-3
clone_size: NA
cdr3_nt: TGTGCCAGCAGCCTACGATTCTCCACAGATACGCAGTATTTT
cdr3_aa: CASSLRFSTDTQYF

v_call: TRBV5-1
d_call: NA
j_call: TRBJ1-2
clone_size: NA
cdr3_nt: TGCGCCAGCAGCTTGGAATCAGGTGCTGCTAACTATGGCTACACCTTC
cdr3_aa: CASSLESGAANYGYTF

v_call: TRBV6-5
d_call: NA
j_call: TRBJ1-1
clone_size: NA
cdr3_nt: TGTGCCAGCAGTACAACAGAGAACACTGAAGCTTTCTTT
cdr3_aa: CASSTTENTEAFF

v_call: TRBV19
d_call: TRBD1
j_call: TRBJ2-1
clone_size: NA
cdr3_nt: TGTGCCAGTAGTCGGGACAGGGGCAATGAGCAGTTCTTC
cdr3_aa: CASSRDRGNEQFF

v_call: TRBV28
d_call: NA
j_call: TRBJ1-1
clone_size: few
cdr3_nt: TGTGCCAGCAGTCCCCCCGGGGTGGTAGCTAAGTTAGACACTGAAGCTTTCTTT
cdr3_aa: CASSPPGVVAKLDTEAFF